This is a list of T cell receptor beta chains from one sample in a study of blood T cell repertoires in COVID-19. Repertoires were generated with immunoSEQ multiplex PCR, while TCRdb's copy carries only in-frame clones and drops some. Seen here are about 270,000 clones, around 86% observed once, and the top ten hold approximately 8.2%. Source material: peripheral blood. Receptors were obtained from a man in his forties with active or convalescent COVID-19. The CDR3 runs from the conserved cysteine through the conserved F or W. The order of the fields is V gene, D gene, J gene, CDR3 protein, CDR3 DNA. D genes are given only for firm matches.

>TRBV7-2|NA|TRBJ2-4
CASSMYGQRLAKNIQYF
TGTGCCAGCAGCATGTACGGACAGAGACTAGCCAAAAACATTCAGTACTTC
>TRBV3-1/TRBV3-2|NA|TRBJ1-1
CASSHRGQNTEAFF
TGTGCCAGCAGCCACCGGGGACAAAACACTGAAGCTTTCTTT
>TRBV10-2|TRBD1|TRBJ1-5
CASSPPPDRGDPQHF
TGCGCCAGCAGCCCGCCCCCCGACAGGGGAGATCCCCAGCATTTT
>TRBV9|NA|TRBJ1-4
CASSVGRGLNEKLFF
TGTGCCAGCAGCGTAGGGAGAGGTCTTAATGAAAAACTGTTTTTT
>TRBV3-1/TRBV3-2|TRBD2|TRBJ2-4
CASSHSGRSQYF
TGTGCCAGCAGCCATAGCGGGAGGTCACAGTACTTC
>TRBV5-5|TRBD2|TRBJ2-7
CASSLGVRREWDEQYF
TGTGCCAGCAGCTTGGGCGTACGGCGGGAGTGGGACGAGCAGTACTTC
>TRBV3-1/TRBV3-2|TRBD1|TRBJ1-2
CASSQGQGKGGYTF
TGTGCCAGCAGCCAAGGACAGGGCAAAGGTGGCTACACCTTC
>TRBV12-3/TRBV12-4|NA|TRBJ1-1
CASSLGAVTEAFF
TGTGCCAGCAGTTTAGGCGCGGTCACTGAAGCTTTCTTT
>TRBV24-1|NA|TRBJ1-5
CATSEGEQPQHF
TGTGCCACCAGTGAAGGGGAACAGCCCCAGCATTTT
>TRBV18|TRBD2|TRBJ2-5
CASSPPTSGSQETQYF
TGTGCCAGCTCACCACCAACTAGCGGATCCCAAGAGACCCAGTACTTC
>TRBV6-5|NA|TRBJ2-1
CASSPLPGEGNEQFF
TGTGCCAGCAGTCCCCTCCCGGGAGAGGGCAATGAGCAGTTCTTC